The present T cell receptor beta chain was sequenced within a study of blood T cell repertoires in COVID-19. Study as a whole: The samples span acute and convalescent COVID-19 from the United States, Italy and Spain. T cells, B-cell-depleted T cells, or PBMCs supplied cDNA or gDNA.

Authors' data handling: Estimation of nucleated cell counts was performed using reference gene primer amplification. Here immunoSEQ multiplex PCR was the method, and the copy in TCRdb shows in-frame clones only, minus some. V, J and clone size were drawn from that table, and D and trimming were deduced from the DNA. The table shows 75,000 to 85,000 clones, with approximately 86% occurring only once. Germline lookup yields CDR1 KGHSH and CDR2 LQKENI. This CDR3 contains 14 residues. The V end was cut by 5 bases, the J end by 0 bases, with 10 bases between. This clone appeared a single time. The V call is TRBV18, the J call TRBJ1-1; D unclear. This TCR derives from a human donor in a cohort sampled during active COVID-19. The sequenced sample consisted of peripheral blood. The CDR3 DNA reads as TGTGCCAGCTCAAGGCAGGCTATGAACACTGAAGCTTTCTTT. Translating it yields CASSRQAMNTEAFF.